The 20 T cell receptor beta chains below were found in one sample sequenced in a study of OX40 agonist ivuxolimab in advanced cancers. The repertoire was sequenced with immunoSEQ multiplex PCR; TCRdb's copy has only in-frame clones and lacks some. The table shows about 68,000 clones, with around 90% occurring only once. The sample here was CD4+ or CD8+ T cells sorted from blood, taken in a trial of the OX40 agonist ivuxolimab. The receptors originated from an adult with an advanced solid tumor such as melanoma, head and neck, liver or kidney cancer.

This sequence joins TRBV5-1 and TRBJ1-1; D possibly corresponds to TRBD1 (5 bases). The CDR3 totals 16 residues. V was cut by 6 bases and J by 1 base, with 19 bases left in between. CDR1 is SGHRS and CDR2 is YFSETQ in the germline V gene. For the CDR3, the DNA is TGCGCCAGCATGCAGGGCCCGACCCAATCGAACACTGAAGCTTTCTTT. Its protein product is CASMQGPTQSNTEAFF.

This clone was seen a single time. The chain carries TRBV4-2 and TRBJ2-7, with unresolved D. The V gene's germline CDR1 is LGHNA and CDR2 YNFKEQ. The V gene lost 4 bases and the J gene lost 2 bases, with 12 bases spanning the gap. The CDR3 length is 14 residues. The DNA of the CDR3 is TGTGCCAGCAGCCGCCGTGGAAGCACCTACGAGCAGTACTTC. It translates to CASSRRGSTYEQYF.

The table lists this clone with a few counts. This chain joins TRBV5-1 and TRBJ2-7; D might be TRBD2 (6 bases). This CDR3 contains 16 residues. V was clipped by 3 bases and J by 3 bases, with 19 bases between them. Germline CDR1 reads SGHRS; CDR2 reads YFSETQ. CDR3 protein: CASSSGGQRVNYEQYF. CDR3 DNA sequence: TGCGCCAGCAGCTCGGGTGGCCAGCGGGTAAACTACGAGCAGTACTTC.

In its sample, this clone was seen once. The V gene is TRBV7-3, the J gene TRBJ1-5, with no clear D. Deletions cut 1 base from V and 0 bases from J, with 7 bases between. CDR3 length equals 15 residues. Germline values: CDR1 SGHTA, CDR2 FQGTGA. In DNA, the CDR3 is TGTGCCAGCAGCTTAAGTAAGTCTAGCAATCAGCCCCAGCATTTT. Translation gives CASSLSKSSNQPQHF.

The DNA of the CDR3 is TGTGCCTGGAGTGTTCGGGGGACCAACGTCCTGACTTTC. This encodes CAWSVRGTNVLTF. This chain connects TRBV30 to TRBJ2-6, with D possibly TRBD2 on 6 matching bases. The CDR3 is made up of 13 amino acids. V was trimmed by 0 bases and J by 8 bases, leaving 8 bases between them. Germline values: CDR1 GTSNPN, CDR2 SVGIG (reference sequence). The full variable domain, in which reference TRBV30 and TRBJ2-6 provide the parts outside the CDR3, is SQTIHQWPATLVQPVGSPLSLECTVEGTSNPNLYWYRQAAGRGLQLLFYSVGIGQISSEVPQNLSASRPQDRQFILSSKKLLLSDSGFYLCAWSVRGTNVLTFGAGSRLTVL.

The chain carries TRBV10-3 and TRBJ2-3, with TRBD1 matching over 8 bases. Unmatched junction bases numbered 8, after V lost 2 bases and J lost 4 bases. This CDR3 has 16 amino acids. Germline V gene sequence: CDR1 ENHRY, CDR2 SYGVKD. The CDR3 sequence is CAISEVGTGWADTQYF. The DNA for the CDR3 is TGTGCCATCAGTGAGGTTGGGACAGGATGGGCAGATACGCAGTATTTT.

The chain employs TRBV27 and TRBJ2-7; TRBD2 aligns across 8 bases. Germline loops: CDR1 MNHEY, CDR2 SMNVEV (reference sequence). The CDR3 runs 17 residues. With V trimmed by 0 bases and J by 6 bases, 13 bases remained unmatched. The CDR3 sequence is CASSLSVGGDLRREQYF. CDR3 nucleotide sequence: TGTGCCAGCAGTTTATCGGTCGGGGGGGACCTTCGCCGCGAGCAGTACTTC.

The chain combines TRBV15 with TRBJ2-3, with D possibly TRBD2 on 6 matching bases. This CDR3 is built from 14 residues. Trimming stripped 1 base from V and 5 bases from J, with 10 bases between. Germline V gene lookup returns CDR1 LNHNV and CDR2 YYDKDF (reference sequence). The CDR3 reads CATSRGGTEDTQYF. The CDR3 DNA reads TGTGCCACCAGCAGAGGCGGGACGGAAGATACGCAGTATTTT.

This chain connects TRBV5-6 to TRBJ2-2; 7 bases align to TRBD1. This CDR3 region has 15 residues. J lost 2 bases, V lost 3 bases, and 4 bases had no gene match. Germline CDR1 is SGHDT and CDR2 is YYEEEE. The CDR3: CASSSDRLNTGELFF. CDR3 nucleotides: TGTGCCAGCAGCTCGGACAGGCTTAACACCGGGGAGCTGTTTTTT.

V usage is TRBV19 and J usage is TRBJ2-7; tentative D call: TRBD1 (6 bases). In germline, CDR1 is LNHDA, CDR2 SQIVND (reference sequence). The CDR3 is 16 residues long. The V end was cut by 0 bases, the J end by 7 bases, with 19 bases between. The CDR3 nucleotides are TGTGCCAGTAGTATAGATCTTAGGGGGTCCCGCCAGGAGCAGTACTTC. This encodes CASSIDLRGSRQEQYF.

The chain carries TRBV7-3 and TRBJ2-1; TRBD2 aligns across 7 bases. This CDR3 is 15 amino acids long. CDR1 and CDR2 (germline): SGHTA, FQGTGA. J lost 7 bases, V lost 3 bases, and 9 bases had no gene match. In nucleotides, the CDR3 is TGTGCCAGCAGCTTGAGGCTAGCGGTGGGGAATGAGCAGTTCTTC. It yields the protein CASSLRLAVGNEQFF.

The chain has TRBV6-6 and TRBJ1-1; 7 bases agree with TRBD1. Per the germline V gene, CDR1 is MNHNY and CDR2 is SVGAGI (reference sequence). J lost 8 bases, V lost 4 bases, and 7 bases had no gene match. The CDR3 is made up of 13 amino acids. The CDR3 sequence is CASSLLTTGEAFF. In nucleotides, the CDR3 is TGTGCCAGCAGTTTACTCACGACAGGGGAAGCTTTCTTT.

The CDR3 DNA reads as TGTGCCAGCAGTGAGGTTTTAGGGGGGTACAATCAGCCCCAGCATTTT. Protein product: CASSEVLGGYNQPQHF. The chain joins TRBV6-1 to TRBJ1-5, with D possibly being TRBD1 (6 bases). Germline V gives CDR1 MNHNS, CDR2 SASEGT. The CDR3 has 16 residues. V was shortened by 3 bases and J by 3 bases, with 15 bases between the two germline ends.

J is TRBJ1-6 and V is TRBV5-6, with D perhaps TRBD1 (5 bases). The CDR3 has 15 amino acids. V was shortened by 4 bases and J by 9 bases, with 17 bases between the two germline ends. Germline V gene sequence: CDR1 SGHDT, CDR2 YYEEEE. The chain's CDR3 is CASSPAGSGISPLHF. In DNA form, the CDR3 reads TGTGCCAGCAGCCCGGCAGGGAGTGGGATTTCACCCCTCCACTTT. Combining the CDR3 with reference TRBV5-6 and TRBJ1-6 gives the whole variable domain DAGVTQSPTHLIKTRGQQVTLRCSPKSGHDTVSWYQQALGQGPQFIFQYYEEEERQRGNFPDRFSGHQFPNYSSELNVNALLLGDSALYLCASSPAGSGISPLHFGNGTRLTVT.

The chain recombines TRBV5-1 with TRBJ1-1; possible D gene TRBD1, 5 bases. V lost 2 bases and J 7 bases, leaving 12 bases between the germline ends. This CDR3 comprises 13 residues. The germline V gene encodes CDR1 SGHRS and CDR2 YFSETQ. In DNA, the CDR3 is TGCGCCAGCAGCTTATTTCAGGGCCTTGAAGCTTTCTTT. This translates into CASSLFQGLEAFF.

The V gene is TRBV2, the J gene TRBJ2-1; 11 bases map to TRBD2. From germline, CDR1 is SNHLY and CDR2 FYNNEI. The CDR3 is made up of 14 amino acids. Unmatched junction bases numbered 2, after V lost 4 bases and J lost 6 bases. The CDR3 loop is CASSVTSGVNEQFF. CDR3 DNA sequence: TGTGCCAGCAGTGTGACTAGCGGGGTCAATGAGCAGTTCTTC.

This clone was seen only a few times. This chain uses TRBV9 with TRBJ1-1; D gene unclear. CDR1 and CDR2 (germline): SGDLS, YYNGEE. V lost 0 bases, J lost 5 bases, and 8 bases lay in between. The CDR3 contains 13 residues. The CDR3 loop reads CASSVGFGTEAFF. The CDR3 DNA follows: TGTGCCAGCAGCGTAGGGTTCGGGACTGAAGCTTTCTTT.

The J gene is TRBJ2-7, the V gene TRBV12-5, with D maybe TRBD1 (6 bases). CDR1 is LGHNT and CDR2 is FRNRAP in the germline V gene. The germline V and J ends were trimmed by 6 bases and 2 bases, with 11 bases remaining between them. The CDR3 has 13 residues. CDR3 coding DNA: TGTGCTAGTGGGACCTACAGGGCCTACGAGCAGTACTTC. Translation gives CASGTYRAYEQYF.

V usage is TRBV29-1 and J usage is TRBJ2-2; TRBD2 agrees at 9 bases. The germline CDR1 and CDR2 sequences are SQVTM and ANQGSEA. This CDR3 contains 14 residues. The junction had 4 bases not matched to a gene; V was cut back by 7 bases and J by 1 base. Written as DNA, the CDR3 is TGCAGCGCTAAGACTAGCGGGAACACCGGGGAGCTGTTTTTT. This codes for CSAKTSGNTGELFF.

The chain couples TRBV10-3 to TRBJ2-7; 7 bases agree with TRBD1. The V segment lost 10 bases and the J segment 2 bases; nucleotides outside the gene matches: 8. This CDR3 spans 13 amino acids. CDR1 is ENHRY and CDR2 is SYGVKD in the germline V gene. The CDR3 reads CATGTANTYEQYF. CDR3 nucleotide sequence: TGTGCCACCGGGACAGCTAATACCTACGAGCAGTACTTC.